The present TCR beta chain was sequenced within a study of blood T cells in healthy people across ages. The use of a sample-barcoded 5' primer and a J-beta primer mix characterized a second PCR of 7 to 11 cycles. Through a template-switch adaptor with 12 random nucleotides, each cDNA molecule received a tag. One entry per CDR3 protein, called by TCRdb with MiXCR from the 5' RACE reads. The sample carries 1.5 million to 2 million distinct CDR3 sequences, 25% to 30% recorded once. Findings and caveats of the study: It was not known whether donors were CMV positive (a possible confounder of expanded clonotype changes).

The ends were cut back, 3 bases at V and 1 base at J, with 12 bases in the middle. CDR1 is GTSNPN, CDR2 SVGIG, per germline (reference sequence). This CDR3 comprises 14 residues. Notes on this clonotype: Its antigen is still unknown.

The sequenced material came from blood. The V and J genes are TRBV30 and TRBJ1-1; TRBD1 might be the D (6 bases). The TCR originated in a woman aged 25 to 45 in good health. CDR3 nucleotide sequence: TGTGCCTGGAGGCCCGGAGGGGGGAACACTGAAGCTTTCTTT. Its protein product is CAWRPGGGNTEAFF. Full variable domain (remainder filled in from reference TRBV30 and TRBJ1-1): SQTIHQWPATLVQPVGSPLSLECTVEGTSNPNLYWYRQAAGRGLQLLFYSVGIGQISSEVPQNLSASRPQDRQFILSSKKLLLSDSGFYLCAWRPGGGNTEAFFGQGTRLTVV.